The 25 T cell receptor beta chains reported below all come from one sample, sequenced in a study of cytomegalovirus exposure and HLA in healthy donors. PCR primers comprised 60 Vbeta and 13 Jbeta primers. Profiling relied on immunoSEQ multiplex PCR, and the TCRdb table lists in-frame clones only, not all of them. The sample shows roughly 190,000 clones, about three quarters of them seen only once. Specimen: PBMCs. These receptors were obtained from a female donor in good health and CMV-seronegative.

This clone has only a few counts. The rearrangement uses TRBV5-1 and TRBJ1-4; weak D call: TRBD1 (6 bases). The CDR3 consists of 15 residues. Trimming pared 3 bases from V and 4 bases from J, leaving 13 bases between. CDR1 and CDR2 (germline): SGHRS, YFSETQ. CDR3 region: CASSSQGNLNEKLFF. The CDR3, as DNA: TGCGCCAGCAGCTCACAGGGAAACCTTAATGAAAAACTGTTTTTT.

This clone was observed a handful of times. The genes are TRBV9 and TRBJ1-6; TRBD1 might be the D (6 bases). CDR3 size: 14 residues. V was shortened by 4 bases and J by 10 bases, with 15 bases between the two germline ends. Per germline, CDR1 SGDLS and CDR2 YYNGEE. Written as DNA, the CDR3 is TGTGCCAGCAGCACAGACCCACAGGGATCACCCCTCCACTTT. This sequence encodes CASSTDPQGSPLHF.

The chain couples TRBV5-1 to TRBJ2-1; TRBD2 matches at 8 bases. Trimming removed 0 bases from V and 6 bases from J; junction bases left unmatched: 5. CDR1 and CDR2 from the germline V gene are SGHRS and YFSETQ. This CDR3 contains 15 residues. CDR3 residues: CASSLAAGGSNEQFF. The CDR3 nucleotides read TGCGCCAGCAGCTTGGCTGCGGGAGGAAGCAATGAGCAGTTCTTC.

This chain joins TRBV9 and TRBJ1-1, with 9 bases lining up with TRBD1. The CDR3 runs to 16 residues. V trimming: 4 bases; J trimming: 3 bases; junction bases outside the gene matches: 10. Germline CDR1 SGDLS, CDR2 YYNGEE. CDR3 sequence (DNA): TGTGCCAGCAGCCCGAACCCGACAGGGGGTTACACTGAAGCTTTCTTT. Its translation: CASSPNPTGGYTEAFF.

As regards this clone: A junction boundary mismatches the germline segment, possibly from a read error. The chain is built from TRBV7-9 and TRBJ2-7; 7 bases map to TRBD1. Germline V gene data show CDR1 as SEHNR and CDR2 as FQNEAQ (reference sequence). This CDR3 has 12 residues. In DNA, the CDR3 is TGTTCCAGCAGCATAGACAGGGTTGAGCAGTACTTC. This codes for CSSSIDRVEQYF.

This chain uses TRBV6-6 with TRBJ2-5; maybe TRBD2 (5 bases). CDR3 length equals 13 residues. Between the trimmed V and J ends, which lost 2 bases and 1 base, there was a span of 5 bases. From germline, CDR1 is MNHNY and CDR2 SVGAGI (reference sequence). The CDR3: CASSYRGQETQYF. The CDR3 DNA is TGTGCCAGCAGTTACCGGGGCCAAGAGACCCAGTACTTC.

In this sample, this clone turned up a few times. The rearrangement links TRBV7-8 to TRBJ1-1; D remains ambiguous. Trimming shortened V by 5 bases and J by 6 bases, and 16 bases separated the two germline ends. This CDR3 spans 14 amino acids. Per the germline V gene, CDR1 is SGHVS and CDR2 is FQNEAQ. CDR3 sequence: CASSPVVGASEAFF. In DNA, the CDR3 is TGTGCCAGCAGCCCGGTTGTGGGCGCGTCTGAAGCTTTCTTT.

The chain joins TRBV27 to TRBJ2-5, with 10 bases fitting TRBD2. This CDR3 spans 16 amino acids. After removal of 6 bases from V and 5 bases from J, the junction contained 12 bases not matched to a gene. CDR1 is MNHEY and CDR2 is SMNVEV in the germline V gene (reference sequence). CDR3: CASRDSGRLVGETQYF. DNA of the CDR3: TGTGCCAGCAGAGATAGCGGGAGGTTGGTTGGGGAGACCCAGTACTTC.

This clone was recorded only once. CDR3 residues: CASPSGGDYEQYF. Written as DNA, the CDR3 is TGCGCCAGCCCGAGCGGGGGGGACTACGAGCAGTACTTC. The gene calls are TRBV5-1 and TRBJ2-7, with 10 nucleotides matching TRBD2. V shed 7 bases and J 3 bases; nucleotides not matched to a gene: 4. The germline gives CDR1 SGHRS, CDR2 YFSETQ. The CDR3 extends over 13 amino acids. The full variable domain, with the rest looked up from reference TRBV5-1 and TRBJ2-7, is KAGVTQTPRYLIKTRGQQVTLSCSPISGHRSVSWYQQTPGQGLQFLFEYFSETQRNKGNFPGRFSGRQFSNSRSEMNVSTLELGDSALYLCASPSGGDYEQYFGPGTRLTVT.

The chain uses TRBV5-1 and TRBJ2-3; 8 positions match TRBD2. The CDR3 has 14 amino acids. V lost 5 bases and J lost 1; bases outside the gene matches: 3. Per the germline V gene, CDR1 is SGHRS and CDR2 is YFSETQ. Here the CDR3 reads CASRTAGGTDTQYF. The CDR3 nucleotides are TGCGCCAGCAGAACAGCGGGGGGCACAGATACGCAGTATTTT.

The V and J genes are TRBV9 and TRBJ2-3; 10 positions match TRBD2. CDR1 SGDLS and CDR2 YYNGEE come from the germline V gene. Trimming cost V 0 bases and J 1 base; bases outside gene matches: 8. This CDR3 spans 18 amino acids. The CDR3 sequence: CASSVGPSGGQRTDTQYF. The CDR3 DNA sequence: TGTGCCAGCAGCGTAGGTCCTAGCGGGGGCCAACGCACAGATACGCAGTATTTT.

This chain connects TRBV19 to TRBJ2-5; 7 bases are shared with TRBD1. In germline, CDR1 is LNHDA, CDR2 SQIVND (reference sequence). The V segment lost 8 bases and the J segment 2 bases; nucleotides outside the gene matches: 5. The CDR3 is 13 amino acids. The CDR3 is CASRRQGQETQYF. The DNA of the CDR3 is TGTGCCAGTCGCAGACAGGGACAAGAGACCCAGTACTTC.

CDR3 region: CATSRDGELRGGYTF. The CDR3 DNA sequence: TGTGCCACCAGCAGAGATGGCGAGCTACGGGGTGGCTACACCTTC. The chain employs TRBV15 and TRBJ1-2; unclear D gene. The CDR3 length is 15 residues. V lost 0 bases, J lost 7 bases, and 15 bases lay in between. The germline CDR1 and CDR2 sequences are LNHNV and YYDKDF (reference sequence).

This sequence joins TRBV7-6 and TRBJ2-5; 8 bases align to TRBD2. J was trimmed by 3 bases and V by 5 bases; bases with no gene match: 11. The germline CDR1 and CDR2 sequences are SGHVS and FNYEAQ. The CDR3 consists of 16 residues. This chain's CDR3 is CASSLRASGGKETQYF. The CDR3 bases are TGTGCCAGCAGCCTGCGGGCGAGCGGGGGAAAAGAGACCCAGTACTTC.

The chain uses TRBV6-5 and TRBJ1-1; perhaps TRBD1 as D (6 bases). V lost 2 bases, J lost 4 bases, and 11 bases lay in between. This CDR3 has 14 residues. The germline gives CDR1 MNHEY, CDR2 SVGAGI. The CDR3 sequence: CASSYQQGSTEAFF. As DNA, the CDR3 is TGTGCCAGCAGTTACCAACAGGGAAGCACTGAAGCTTTCTTT.

The CDR3 loop reads CASSVVGAGGDTQYF. The CDR3 DNA sequence: TGTGCCAGCAGCGTAGTAGGAGCGGGGGGGGATACGCAGTATTTT. The rearrangement joins TRBV9 to TRBJ2-3, with 10 bases lining up with TRBD2. The CDR3 contains 15 residues. Germline V lookup: CDR1 SGDLS, CDR2 YYNGEE. V dropped 0 bases and J dropped 6; count of bases not matched to a gene: 4. The complete variable domain, with remaining parts taken from reference TRBV9 and TRBJ2-3, reads DSGVTQTPKHLITATGQRVTLRCSPRSGDLSVYWYQQSLDQGLQFLIQYYNGEERAKGNILERFSAQQFPDLHSELNLSSLELGDSALYFCASSVVGAGGDTQYFGPGTRLTVL.

The rearrangement links TRBV19 to TRBJ2-1; a possible D gene is TRBD1 (6 bases). The germline gives CDR1 LNHDA, CDR2 SQIVND (reference sequence). V lost 7 bases, J lost 2 bases, and 9 bases lay in between. This CDR3 is built from 13 residues. For the CDR3, the DNA is TGTGCCAGTATGGGGACACCCTACAATGAGCAGTTCTTC. Protein product: CASMGTPYNEQFF.

This clone appeared a single time. The chain is built from TRBV7-3 and TRBJ1-3; D might be TRBD1 (5 bases). Germline values: CDR1 SGHTA, CDR2 FQGTGA. V lost 3 bases to trimming and J lost 0 bases, with 9 bases between them. This CDR3 spans 15 amino acids. The DNA of the CDR3 is TGTGCCAGCAGCTTGGGGGGGGACTCTGGAAACACCATATATTTT. It codes for CASSLGGDSGNTIYF. Drawing the rest from reference TRBV7-3 and TRBJ1-3, the complete variable domain is GAGVSQTPSNKVTEKGKYVELRCDPISGHTALYWYRQSLGQGPEFLIYFQGTGAADDSGLPNDRFFAVRPEGSVSTLKIQRTERGDSAVYLCASSLGGDSGNTIYFGEGSWLTVV.

This rearrangement joins TRBV15 to TRBJ2-5; TRBD2 agrees at 12 bases. The ends lost 8 bases at V and 5 bases at J; junction bases unmatched: 9. Germline V gene sequence: CDR1 LNHNV, CDR2 YYDKDF (reference sequence). The CDR3 is 15 residues long. CDR3 sequence reads: CATGRWTSGAETQYF. The CDR3 DNA reads TGTGCCACCGGTAGATGGACTAGCGGGGCGGAGACCCAGTACTTC.

The chain recombines TRBV6-5 with TRBJ2-3; 8 bases are a match to TRBD2. The J segment lost 4 bases and the V segment lost 5 bases, leaving 8 bases of the junction unmatched. This CDR3 contains 15 residues. Germline values: CDR1 MNHEY, CDR2 SVGAGI. CDR3 loop: CASSGDIGGADTQYF. DNA for the CDR3: TGTGCCAGCAGTGGGGATATCGGGGGGGCAGATACGCAGTATTTT.

This chain joins TRBV18 and TRBJ1-1; 9 bases are shared with TRBD1. CDR1 and CDR2 from the germline V gene are KGHSH and LQKENI. Unmatched junction bases numbered 11, after V lost 5 bases and J lost 1 base. This CDR3 comprises 17 residues. The CDR3 DNA reads TGTGCCAGCTCAACCCCTCCGGGACAGGGTGCGAACACTGAAGCTTTCTTT. Protein sequence: CASSTPPGQGANTEAFF.

The chain has TRBV6-5 and TRBJ1-1; TRBD1 matches 8 bases. Germline V lookup: CDR1 MNHEY, CDR2 SVGAGI. Trimming took 0 bases from V and 4 from J; bases not matched to a gene: 4. The CDR3 runs to 15 residues. CDR3 nucleotide sequence: TGTGCCAGCAGTTACTCACAGGGGGTCGTCACTGAAGCTTTCTTT. Residues: CASSYSQGVVTEAFF.

This clone has only a few counts. V gene TRBV7-9 combines with J gene TRBJ1-1; possible D gene TRBD1, 5 bases. Germline CDR1 reads SEHNR; CDR2 reads FQNEAQ (reference sequence). Between the trimmed V and J ends, which lost 5 bases and 1 base, there was a span of 14 bases. The CDR3 is 15 residues long. This CDR3 is CASSPWTPENTEAFF. CDR3 coding DNA: TGTGCCAGCAGCCCCTGGACACCAGAGAACACTGAAGCTTTCTTT.

This chain connects TRBV9 to TRBJ1-3; 9 bases agree with TRBD1. The germline V gene has CDR1 SGDLS and CDR2 YYNGEE. V shed 2 bases and J 0 bases; nucleotides not matched to a gene: 6. This CDR3 is 17 amino acids long. The CDR3 DNA is TGTGCCAGCAGCGTGACAGGGGGTTCCCCCTCTGGAAACACCATATATTTT. The encoded protein is CASSVTGGSPSGNTIYF.

The J gene is TRBJ2-2, the V gene TRBV5-1; 7 nucleotides match TRBD2. The length of the CDR3 is 15 residues. Trimming at V came to 4 bases and at J to 6 bases, leaving 9 bases not matched to a gene. Germline assignment: CDR1 SGHRS and CDR2 YFSETQ. The CDR3 reads CASSPTPTSPGELFF. In DNA, the CDR3 is TGCGCCAGCAGCCCGACCCCGACTAGCCCCGGGGAGCTGTTTTTT. The full variable domain, its missing parts supplied by reference TRBV5-1 and TRBJ2-2, is KAGVTQTPRYLIKTRGQQVTLSCSPISGHRSVSWYQQTPGQGLQFLFEYFSETQRNKGNFPGRFSGRQFSNSRSEMNVSTLELGDSALYLCASSPTPTSPGELFFGEGSRLTVL.